Shown below are 6 T cell receptor beta chains from a single sample sequenced in a study of beta chain features in type 1 diabetes. The study, taken as a whole, reports: Shorter TCRB CDR3s, moderately but significantly so, were found in Type 1 diabetes patients in all four CD4+ subsets.

Every isolated RNA sample was fully reverse transcribed, so sequencing captured expressed TCRB transcripts. Assay: immunoSEQ multiplex PCR; the TCRdb copy retains only in-frame clones and omits some. Of around 56,000 clones in the sample, roughly 52% were seen once. Which antigens these TCRs recognize remains unknown. Sequencing used Tregs from blood. Receptors originate from a middle-aged woman with type 1 diabetes.

This clone showed up just a few times. CDR3 DNA sequence: TGTGCCTGGAGTACCGGGCGGGGGTCCCGGGGCTACACCTTC. Translation: CAWSTGRGSRGYTF. V is TRBV30 and J is TRBJ1-2, with TRBD1 as a possible D gene (5 bases). The V gene's germline CDR1 is GTSNPN and CDR2 SVGIG (reference sequence). Between the trimmed V and J ends, which lost 2 bases and 8 bases, there was a span of 18 bases. This CDR3 spans 14 amino acids.

This clone was seen a handful of times. The chain couples TRBV19 to TRBJ1-5; D gene unclear. Looked up from germline, CDR1 is LNHDA and CDR2 is SQIVND (reference sequence). This CDR3 is 16 amino acids long. V was shortened by 5 bases and J by 0 bases, with 14 bases between the two germline ends. CDR3 residues: CASSSFNGYSNQPQHF. The CDR3 nucleotides read TGTGCCAGTAGTTCCTTCAACGGGTATAGCAATCAGCCCCAGCATTTT. Variable domain in full (rest from reference TRBV19 and TRBJ1-5): DGGITQSPKYLFRKEGQNVTLSCEQNLNHDAMYWYRQDPGQGLRLIYYSQIVNDFQKGDIAEGYSVSREKKESFPLTVTSAQKNPTAFYLCASSSFNGYSNQPQHFGDGTRLSIL.

The chain's CDR3 is CASSQVGTIYNEQFF. The CDR3 DNA reads as TGCGCCAGCAGCCAAGTCGGGACAATCTACAATGAGCAGTTCTTC. This chain uses TRBV4-3 with TRBJ2-1; D possibly corresponds to TRBD1 (6 bases). Trimming shortened V by 1 base and J by 3 bases, and 10 bases separated the two germline ends. The CDR3 has 15 residues. Germline V CDR1 and CDR2: LGHNA, YSLEER.

This clone was seen once. J is TRBJ2-1 and V is TRBV7-3; D unclear. Trimming took 5 bases from V and 2 from J, leaving 10 bases between them. Germline CDR1 SGHTA, CDR2 FQGTGA. The CDR3 consists of 14 residues. CDR3 DNA sequence: TGTGCCAGCAGCCTCTACCATACCTACAATGAGCAGTTCTTC. Protein: CASSLYHTYNEQFF.

J is TRBJ2-1 and V is TRBV7-2, with D tentatively TRBD1 (5 bases). Germline CDR1 is SGHTA and CDR2 is FQGNSA. The CDR3 loop spans 13 amino acids. V was pared by 5 bases and J by 5 bases, with 10 bases between. CDR3 DNA sequence: TGTGCCAGCAGCATCGGACAAGACAATGAGCAGTTCTTC. Residues: CASSIGQDNEQFF.

The CDR3 is CASSTGEADTQYF. The CDR3 coding sequence is TGTGCCAGCAGCACCGGAGAGGCAGATACGCAGTATTTT. This chain connects TRBV7-8 to TRBJ2-3; D unclear. This CDR3 is 13 amino acids long. V gave up 5 bases and J gave up 4 bases, with 10 bases separating them. Germline CDR1 reads SGHVS; CDR2 reads FQNEAQ. Based on the CDR3 plus reference TRBV7-8 and TRBJ2-3, the full variable domain is GAGVSQSPRYKVAKRGQDVALRCDPISGHVSLFWYQQALGQGPEFLTYFQNEAQLDKSGLPSDRFFAERPEGSVSTLKIQRTQQEDSAVYLCASSTGEADTQYFGPGTRLTVL.